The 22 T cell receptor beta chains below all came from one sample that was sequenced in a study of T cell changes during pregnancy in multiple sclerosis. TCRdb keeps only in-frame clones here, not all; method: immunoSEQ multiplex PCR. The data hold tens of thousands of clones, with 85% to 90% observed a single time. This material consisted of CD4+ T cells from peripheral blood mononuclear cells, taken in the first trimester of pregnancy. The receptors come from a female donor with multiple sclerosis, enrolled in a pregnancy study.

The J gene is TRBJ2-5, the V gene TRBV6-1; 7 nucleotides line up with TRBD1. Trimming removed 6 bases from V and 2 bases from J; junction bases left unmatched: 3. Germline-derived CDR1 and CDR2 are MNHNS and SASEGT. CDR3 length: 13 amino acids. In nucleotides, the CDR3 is TGTGCCAGCAGGAGGACAGGTCAAGAGACCCAGTACTTC. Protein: CASRRTGQETQYF.

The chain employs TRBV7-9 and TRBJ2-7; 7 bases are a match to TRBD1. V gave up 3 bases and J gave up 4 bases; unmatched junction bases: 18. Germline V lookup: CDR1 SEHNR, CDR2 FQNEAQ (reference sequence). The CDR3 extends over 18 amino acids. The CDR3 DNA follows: TGTGCCAGCAGCTTCCTGAGACAGGGTTCCGATTGGGTTTACGAGCAGTACTTC. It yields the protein CASSFLRQGSDWVYEQYF. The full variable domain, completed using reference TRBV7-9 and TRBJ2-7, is DTGVSQNPRHKITKRGQNVTFRCDPISEHNRLYWYRQTLGQGPEFLTYFQNEAQLEKSRLLSDRFSAERPKGSFSTLEIQRTEQGDSAMYLCASSFLRQGSDWVYEQYFGPGTRLTVT.

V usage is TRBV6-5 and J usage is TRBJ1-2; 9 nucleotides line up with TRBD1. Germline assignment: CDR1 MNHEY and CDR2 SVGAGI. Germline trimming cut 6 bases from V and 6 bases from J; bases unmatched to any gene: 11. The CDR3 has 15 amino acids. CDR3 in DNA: TGTGCCAGCAGGACCTCAACCGGGACAGGGCATGGCTACACCTTC. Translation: CASRTSTGTGHGYTF.

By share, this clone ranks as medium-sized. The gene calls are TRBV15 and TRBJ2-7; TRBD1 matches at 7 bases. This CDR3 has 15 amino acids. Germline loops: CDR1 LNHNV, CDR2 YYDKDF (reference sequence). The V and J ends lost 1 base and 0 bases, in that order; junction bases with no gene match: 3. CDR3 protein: CATSRAGQLSYEQYF. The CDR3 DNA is TGTGCCACCAGCAGAGCGGGACAGCTCTCCTACGAGCAGTACTTC.

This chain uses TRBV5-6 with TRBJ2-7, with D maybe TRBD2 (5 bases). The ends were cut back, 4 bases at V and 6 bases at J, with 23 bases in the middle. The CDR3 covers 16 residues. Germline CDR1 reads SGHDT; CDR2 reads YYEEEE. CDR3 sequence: CASSLWGARAPGEQYF. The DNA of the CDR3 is TGTGCCAGCAGCCTGTGGGGAGCCAGAGCCCCAGGCGAGCAGTACTTC.

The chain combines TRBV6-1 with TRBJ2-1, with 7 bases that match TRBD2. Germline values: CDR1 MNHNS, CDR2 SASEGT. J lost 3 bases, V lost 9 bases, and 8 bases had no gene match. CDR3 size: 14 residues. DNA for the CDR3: TGTGCCAGTCTACCGGGACTACGCTACAATGAGCAGTTCTTC. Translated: CASLPGLRYNEQFF.

CDR3 amino acids: CASSVRTSQRKRIVGRNEQFF. The CDR3 DNA sequence: TGTGCCAGCAGCGTAAGGACTAGTCAGCGAAAAAGGATAGTGGGGCGCAATGAGCAGTTCTTC. The chain has TRBV9 and TRBJ2-1; 7 nucleotides line up with TRBD2. CDR3 length: 21 amino acids. V was pared by 1 base and J by 6 bases, with 25 bases of the junction left unmatched. Looked up from germline, CDR1 is SGDLS and CDR2 is YYNGEE.

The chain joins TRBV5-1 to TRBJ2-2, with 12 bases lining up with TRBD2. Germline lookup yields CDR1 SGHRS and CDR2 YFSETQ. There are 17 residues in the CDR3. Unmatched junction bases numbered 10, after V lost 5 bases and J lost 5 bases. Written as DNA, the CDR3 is TGCGCCAGCAGTGAGGGTAGAGGACTAGCGGGAACCGGGGAGCTGTTTTTT. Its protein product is CASSEGRGLAGTGELFF.

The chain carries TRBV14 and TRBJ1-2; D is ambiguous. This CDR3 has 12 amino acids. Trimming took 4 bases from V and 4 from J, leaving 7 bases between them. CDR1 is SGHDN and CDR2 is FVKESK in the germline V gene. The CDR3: CASSLSGYGYTF. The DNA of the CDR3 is TGTGCCAGCAGCCTAAGCGGCTATGGCTACACCTTC.

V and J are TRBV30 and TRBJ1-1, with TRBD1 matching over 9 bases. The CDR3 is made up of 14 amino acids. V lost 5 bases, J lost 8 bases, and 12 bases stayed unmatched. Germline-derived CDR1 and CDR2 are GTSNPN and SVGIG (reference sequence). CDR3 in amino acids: CAWGAGTGKGEAFF. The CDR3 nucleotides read TGTGCCTGGGGCGCCGGGACAGGGAAAGGCGAAGCTTTCTTT.

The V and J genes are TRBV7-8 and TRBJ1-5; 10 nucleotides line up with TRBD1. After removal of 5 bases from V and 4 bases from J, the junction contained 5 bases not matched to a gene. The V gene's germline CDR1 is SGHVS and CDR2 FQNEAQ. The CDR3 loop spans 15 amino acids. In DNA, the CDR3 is TGTGCCAGCAGCCGAGGGGACAGGGGAAATCAGCCCCAGCATTTT. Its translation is CASSRGDRGNQPQHF.

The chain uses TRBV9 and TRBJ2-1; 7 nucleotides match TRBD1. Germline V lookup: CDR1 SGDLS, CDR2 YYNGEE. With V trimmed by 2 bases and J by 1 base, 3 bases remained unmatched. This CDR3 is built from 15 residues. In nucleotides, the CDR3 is TGTGCCAGCAGCGTGACAGGGAATTCCTACAATGAGCAGTTCTTC. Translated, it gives CASSVTGNSYNEQFF.

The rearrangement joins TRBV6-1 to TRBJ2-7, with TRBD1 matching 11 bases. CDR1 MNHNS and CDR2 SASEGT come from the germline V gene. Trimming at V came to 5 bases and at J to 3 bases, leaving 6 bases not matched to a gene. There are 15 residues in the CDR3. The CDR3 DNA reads TGTGCCAGCAGTCGGATGGGACAGGGGGTCTACGAGCAGTACTTC. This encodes CASSRMGQGVYEQYF.

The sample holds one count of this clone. CDR3 loop: CAWSVQGRRAIYF. The CDR3 DNA is TGTGCCTGGAGTGTACAGGGCAGACGTGCCATATATTTT. This rearrangement joins TRBV30 to TRBJ1-3, with a weak D call TRBD1 (6 bases). The CDR3 runs to 13 residues. The ends were cut back, 0 bases at V and 11 bases at J, with 14 bases in the middle. From germline, CDR1 is GTSNPN and CDR2 SVGIG (reference sequence).

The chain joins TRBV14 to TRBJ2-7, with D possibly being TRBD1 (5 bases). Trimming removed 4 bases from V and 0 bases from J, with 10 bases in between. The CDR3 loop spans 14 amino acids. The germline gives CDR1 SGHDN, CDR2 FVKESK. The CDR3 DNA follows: TGTGCCAGCAGCCGACAGTCTTACTCCTACGAGCAGTACTTC. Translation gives CASSRQSYSYEQYF.

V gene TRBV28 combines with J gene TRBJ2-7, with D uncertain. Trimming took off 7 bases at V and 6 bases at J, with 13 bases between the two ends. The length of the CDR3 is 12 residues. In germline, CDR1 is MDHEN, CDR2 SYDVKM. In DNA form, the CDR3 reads TGTGCCAGCAACCTAGTTAAAGGCGAGCAGTACTTC. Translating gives CASNLVKGEQYF.

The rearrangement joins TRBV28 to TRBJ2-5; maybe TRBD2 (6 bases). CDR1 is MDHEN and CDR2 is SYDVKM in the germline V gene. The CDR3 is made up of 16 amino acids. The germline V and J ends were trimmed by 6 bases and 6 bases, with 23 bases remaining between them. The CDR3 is CASSPIGVAGGQTQYF. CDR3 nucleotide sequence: TGTGCCAGCAGCCCAATTGGAGTAGCCGGGGGACAGACCCAGTACTTC.

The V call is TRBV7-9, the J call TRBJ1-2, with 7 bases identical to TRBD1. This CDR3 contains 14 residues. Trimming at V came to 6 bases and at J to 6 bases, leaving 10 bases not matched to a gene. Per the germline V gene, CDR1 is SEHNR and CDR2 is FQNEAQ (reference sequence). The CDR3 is CASSSHGQEHGYTF. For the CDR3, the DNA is TGTGCCAGCAGTTCCCACGGACAGGAACATGGCTACACCTTC. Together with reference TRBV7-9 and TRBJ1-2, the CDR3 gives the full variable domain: DTGVSQNPRHKITKRGQNVTFRCDPISEHNRLYWYRQTLGQGPEFLTYFQNEAQLEKSRLLSDRFSAERPKGSFSTLEIQRTEQGDSAMYLCASSSHGQEHGYTFGSGTRLTVV.

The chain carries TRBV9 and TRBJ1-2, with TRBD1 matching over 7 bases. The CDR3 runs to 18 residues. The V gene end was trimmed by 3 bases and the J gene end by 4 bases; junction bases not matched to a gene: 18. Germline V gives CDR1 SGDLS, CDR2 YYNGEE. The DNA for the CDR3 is TGTGCCAGCAGCGACACCCGGGACAGATCAGGATCAAGCTATGGCTACACCTTC. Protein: CASSDTRDRSGSSYGYTF.

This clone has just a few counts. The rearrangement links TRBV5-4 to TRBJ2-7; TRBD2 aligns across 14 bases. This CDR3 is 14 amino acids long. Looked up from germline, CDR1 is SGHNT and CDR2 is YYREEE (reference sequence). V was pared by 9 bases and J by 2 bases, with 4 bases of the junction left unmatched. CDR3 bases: TGTGCCACCGGGACTAGCGGGAGACCCTACGAGCAGTACTTC. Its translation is CATGTSGRPYEQYF.

The CDR3 loop reads CASSQDLGLRASNEQFF. The DNA of the CDR3 is TGCGCCAGCAGCCAAGATCTGGGGCTCCGAGCGAGCAATGAGCAGTTCTTC. The chain has TRBV4-3 and TRBJ2-1, with D possibly TRBD1 on 5 matching bases. V lost 0 bases and J 6 bases, leaving 18 bases between the germline ends. The CDR3 is made up of 17 amino acids. Germline V gene lookup returns CDR1 LGHNA and CDR2 YSLEER.

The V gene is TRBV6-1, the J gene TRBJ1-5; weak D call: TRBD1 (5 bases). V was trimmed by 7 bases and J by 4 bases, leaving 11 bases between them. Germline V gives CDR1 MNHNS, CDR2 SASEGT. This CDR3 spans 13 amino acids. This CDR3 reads CASKGRANQPQHF. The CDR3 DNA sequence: TGTGCCAGCAAAGGCAGGGCTAATCAGCCCCAGCATTTT.